The T cell receptor (beta chain) described here comes from a study of cytomegalovirus exposure and HLA in healthy donors. The CDR3 consists of 13 residues. Germline loops: CDR1 MNHEY, CDR2 SMNVEV (reference sequence). V dropped 2 bases and J dropped 3 bases, with 8 bases sitting between them. 60 Vbeta and 13 Jbeta primers were used in PCR. The assay was immunoSEQ multiplex PCR, and TCRdb's table has in-frame clones only and misses some. The sample records about 180,000 clones, almost 85% being singletons. The sample consisted of PBMCs. V usage is TRBV27 and J usage is TRBJ2-7; no clear D. This TCR derives from a girl aged 10 to 17 in good health and CMV-seropositive. CDR3 sequence: CASSLGLGYEQYF. Here the CDR3 DNA reads TGTGCCAGCAGTTTAGGGCTTGGCTACGAGCAGTACTTC.